Listed here are 13 T cell receptor beta chains from one sample, sequenced in a study of T cells in Graves' hyperthyroidism and ophthalmopathy. What was amplified from RNA transcripts were TCR beta CDR3 regions. First-round RT-PCR of the TCR CDR3 relied on the HTBI primer set. Each CDR3 protein gets one entry after TCRdb re-called the multiplex PCR reads with MiXCR. Of about 560,000 distinct CDR3 sequences listed, 16% are singletons. Sequencing was done on a sample of blood. These receptors came from a woman younger than 35 with Graves' hyperthyroidism.

This clonotype occurred many times. The genes are TRBV6-2 or TRBV6-3 and TRBJ2-1; TRBD2 matches 8 bases. The germline CDR1 and CDR2 sequences are MNHEY and SVGEGT. V lost 7 bases, J lost 8 bases, and 10 bases stayed unmatched. The CDR3 runs to 14 residues. Here the CDR3 reads CASTGGGGADEQFF. The CDR3 DNA reads as TGTGCCAGCACGGGAGGGGGGGGGGCTGATGAGCAGTTCTTC.

As for this clonotype: A much larger clone differs by one base, so this may be a read error. The chain carries TRBV29-1 and TRBJ2-1; tentatively, D is TRBD2 (6 bases). The DNA matches TRBJ2-7 better at its end, which makes the J call doubtful. CDR1 SQVTM and CDR2 ANQGSEA come from the germline V gene. The CDR3 spans 15 residues. DNA of the CDR3: TGCAGCGTTGAGGAGGCGGGGTGGTCCTACAATGAGCAGTACTTC. It specifies CSVEEAGWSYNEQYF.

This chain joins TRBV12-3 or TRBV12-4 and TRBJ1-2, with D tentatively TRBD1 (6 bases). V lost 5 bases to trimming and J lost 0 bases, with 10 bases between them. This CDR3 spans 14 amino acids. The CDR3 nucleotides read TGTGCCAGCAGTGTGGACAGCTCTAACTATGGCTACACCTTC. It translates to CASSVDSSNYGYTF.

This clonotype was recorded many times. This chain connects TRBV4-2 to TRBJ2-7; unclear D gene. In germline, CDR1 is LGHNA, CDR2 YNFKEQ. The CDR3 is 15 amino acids. Trimming removed 1 base at V and 2 bases at J, with 12 bases between. The CDR3 is CASSQGSGEAYEQYF. CDR3 coding DNA: TGTGCCAGCAGCCAAGGTTCTGGGGAAGCCTACGAGCAGTACTTC.

This clonotype was seen ten or more times. The rearrangement uses TRBV20-1 and TRBJ2-3; 10 nucleotides agree with TRBD2. CDR1 is DFQATT and CDR2 is SNEGSKA in the germline V gene (reference sequence). V was clipped by 6 bases and J by 3 bases; unmatched bases: 6. The CDR3 loop spans 14 amino acids. CDR3 sequence: CSAATSGATDTQYF. For the CDR3, the DNA is TGCAGTGCCGCAACTAGCGGGGCGACAGATACGCAGTATTTT.

This clonotype was counted ten times or more. The J gene is TRBJ1-6, the V gene TRBV3-1, with TRBD1 identical over 7 bases. The germline CDR1 and CDR2 sequences are LGHDT and YNNKEL (reference sequence). This CDR3 has 16 residues. The V and J ends lost 4 bases and 7 bases, in that order; junction bases with no gene match: 10. As DNA, the CDR3 is TGTGCCAGCAGCCTCCGGACAGGAAACGGCAATTCACCCCTCCACTTT. It yields the protein CASSLRTGNGNSPLHF.

The chain joins TRBV7-9 to TRBJ2-1; tentatively, D is TRBD1 or TRBD2 (5 bases each). V was shortened by 1 base and J by 10 bases, with 14 bases between the two germline ends. The CDR3 length is 14 residues. Looked up from germline, CDR1 is SEHNR and CDR2 is FQNEAQ (reference sequence). CDR3 in amino acids: CASSLEGGGREQFF. DNA of the CDR3: TGTGCCAGCAGCTTAGAGGGTGGGGGACGGGAGCAGTTCTTC.

V usage is TRBV2 and J usage is TRBJ2-7; TRBD1 is a possible D gene (6 bases). Per germline, CDR1 SNHLY and CDR2 FYNNEI. This CDR3 has 16 amino acids. V lost 3 bases and J 1 base, leaving 16 bases between the germline ends. The CDR3 sequence is CASSEEYRVTSYEQYF. The CDR3 DNA reads TGTGCCAGCAGTGAGGAGTACAGGGTGACATCCTACGAGCAGTACTTC. The full variable domain, in which reference TRBV2 and TRBJ2-7 provide the parts outside the CDR3, is EPEVTQTPSHQVTQMGQEVILRCVPISNHLYFYWYRQILGQKVEFLVSFYNNEISEKSEIFDDQFSVERPDGSNFTLKIRSTKLEDSAMYFCASSEEYRVTSYEQYFGPGTRLTVT.

This clonotype was counted ten times or more. For the CDR3, the DNA is TGTGCCAGCAGCTCTAGAGGTCGCAGCACAGATACGCAGTATTTT. The encoded protein is CASSSRGRSTDTQYF. V usage is TRBV7-9 and J usage is TRBJ2-3; no firm D call. The length of the CDR3 is 15 residues. Per the germline V gene, CDR1 is SEHNR and CDR2 is FQNEAQ (reference sequence). V was pared by 4 bases and J by 0 bases, with 11 bases between.

At least ten counts were recorded for this clonotype. The chain joins TRBV2 to TRBJ2-1; D is undetermined. Trimming shortened V by 4 bases and J by 8 bases, and 15 bases separated the two germline ends. From germline, CDR1 is SNHLY and CDR2 FYNNEI. The CDR3 runs to 14 residues. This CDR3 reads CASSGLDLVDEQFF. The DNA for the CDR3 is TGTGCCAGCAGTGGGTTGGATCTAGTAGATGAGCAGTTCTTC.

This clonotype showed up many times. The V gene is TRBV6-1, the J gene TRBJ2-3, with a tentative D call TRBD2 (6 bases). V was pared by 7 bases and J by 4 bases, with 12 bases between. Germline V gene sequence: CDR1 MNHNS, CDR2 SASEGT. The CDR3 is 13 residues long. In DNA form, the CDR3 reads TGTGCCAGCATGAGGCGGGGCGCAGATACGCAGTATTTT. It yields the protein CASMRRGADTQYF.

CDR3 sequence (DNA): TGTGCCAGCAGCGTAGGGACAGAGTATGGCTACACCTTC. This translates into CASSVGTEYGYTF. The rearrangement joins TRBV9 to TRBJ1-2; maybe TRBD1 (6 bases). V lost 0 bases and J lost 5, with 8 bases in between. The CDR3 spans 13 residues. The germline CDR1 and CDR2 sequences are SGDLS and YYNGEE.

To note about this clonotype: Possible read error: a much larger clone is one base away. This chain connects TRBV7-2 to TRBJ1-2; D remains ambiguous. Per the germline V gene, CDR1 is SGHTA and CDR2 is FQGNSA. Trimming stripped 3 bases from V and 6 bases from J, with 11 bases between. The CDR3 loop spans 13 amino acids. The CDR3 DNA is TGTGCCAGCAGCTTCGAAGATGGAAATGGCTACACCTTC. This codes for CASSFEDGNGYTF.